This T cell receptor (beta chain) was found in a study of shared clonotypes between healthy human individuals. Whole-study results and caveats: Clonotypes shared by all four donors outscored non-shared clonotypes in generation probability.

Produced via immunoSEQ multiplex PCR; TCRdb's table is partial and in-frame only. The sample lists about 2 million clones, approximately 95% occurring once. In the case of this clone: Its antigen is unknown.

CDR1 and CDR2 (germline): SGHRS, YFSETQ. The ends lost 3 bases at V and 2 bases at J; junction bases unmatched: 5. CDR3 size: 16 residues. The sequence derives from a young man in good health. J is TRBJ2-7 and V is TRBV5-1; 13 bases fit TRBD2. Sequenced input: naive CD4+ T cells sorted from blood. Subset defined: CD45RA+ positively selected. The CDR3 is CASSSGTSGVTYEQYF. For the CDR3, the DNA is TGCGCCAGCAGCTCCGGGACTAGCGGGGTCACCTACGAGCAGTACTTC.